This T cell receptor (beta chain) originates from a study of blood T cell repertoires in COVID-19. Background on the study: Nucleic acid was either cDNA or gDNA, and it came from T cells, B-cell-depleted T cells, or PBMCs.

Authors' data handling: Amplifying reference gene primers gave estimates of nucleated cell counts. Here immunoSEQ multiplex PCR was the method, and the copy in TCRdb shows in-frame clones only, minus some. V, J and clone size are taken as reported in that table, and D and trimming were inferred from the DNA itself. Of approximately 61,000 clones listed, around 88% are singletons. The V end lost 6 bases, the J end lost 2 bases, and 11 bases lay between the germline ends. The CDR3 is 13 residues long. The chain couples TRBV12-3 or TRBV12-4 to TRBJ2-7; possibly TRBD1 for D (5 bases). The sequenced material came from peripheral blood. The source is a human donor in a cohort sampled during active COVID-19. The CDR3 protein is CASSQGVTYEQYF. CDR3 in DNA: TGTGCCAGCAGCCAAGGGGTCACCTACGAGCAGTACTTC.